Below are 10 T cell receptor beta chains sequenced from a single sample in a study of cytomegalovirus exposure and HLA in healthy donors (dated by TCRdb to the late 2010s). The library was produced with the immunoSEQ multiplex PCR assay. For the multiplex PCR, a mixture combining 60 forward primers for TCR Vbeta segments and 13 reverse primers for TCR Jbeta segments was used. TCRdb took this table from immuneACCESS and kept in-frame rearrangements with V and J called. Such tables lack part of the clones; where checked against another copy, unresolved V genes explain under half of the gap, and the rest is unexplained. Across this sample there are under 200,000 clones, with approximately 82% seen only once. The top ten constitute around 6% of the sample. Input material: PBMCs. These TCRs come from a man in his forties or fifties in good health and CMV-seropositive.

This CDR3 is CAVESSSREQYF. The CDR3 nucleotides are TGTGCCGTAGAGTCCAGTTCGCGGGAGCAGTACTTC. V gene TRBV2 combines with J gene TRBJ2-7, with D uncertain. The V end lost 11 bases, the J end lost 7 bases, and 18 bases lay between the germline ends. The length of the CDR3 is 12 residues. Germline assignment: CDR1 SNHLY and CDR2 FYNNEI.

This clone was recorded only once. The chain links TRBV5-8 to TRBJ2-3, with D perhaps matching TRBD2 (6 bases). The CDR3 loop spans 15 amino acids. CDR1 SGHTS and CDR2 YDEGEE come from the germline V gene. V was shortened by 4 bases and J by 4 bases, with 16 bases between the two germline ends. CDR3 loop: CASSRDSSWSDTQYF. In DNA, the CDR3 is TGTGCCAGCAGCCGGGACTCGAGTTGGTCAGATACGCAGTATTTT.

V gene TRBV19 combines with J gene TRBJ2-2, with a tentative D call TRBD2 (5 bases). The germline CDR1 and CDR2 sequences are LNHDA and SQIVND (reference sequence). The CDR3 contains 13 residues. Trimming stripped 3 bases from V and 4 bases from J, with 6 bases between. In nucleotides, the CDR3 is TGTGCCAGTAGTATTGAGGGCACCGGGGAGCTGTTTTTT. It is translated as CASSIEGTGELFF.

This chain joins TRBV2 and TRBJ2-2, with 11 bases fitting TRBD1. The ends lost 8 bases at V and 4 bases at J; junction bases unmatched: 6. Germline lookup yields CDR1 SNHLY and CDR2 FYNNEI. The CDR3 runs 15 residues. CDR3 region: CASGRTGGATGELFF. The CDR3 region has the DNA TGTGCCAGCGGCCGGACAGGGGGCGCCACCGGGGAGCTGTTTTTT.

The rearrangement uses TRBV20-1 and TRBJ2-5; no clear D gene. Germline values: CDR1 DFQATT, CDR2 SNEGSKA (reference sequence). Trimming cost V 4 bases and J 0 bases, with 3 bases left between them. This CDR3 has 11 amino acids. CDR3 in DNA: TGCAGTGCTATAAACCAAGAGACCCAGTACTTC. Amino acids: CSAINQETQYF.

This chain uses TRBV7-6 with TRBJ1-4; D call uncertain. Trimming shortened V by 2 bases and J by 7 bases, and 11 bases separated the two germline ends. Germline loops: CDR1 SGHVS, CDR2 FNYEAQ. The CDR3 covers 14 residues. CDR3 loop: CASSLLMSGEKLFF. The CDR3 DNA reads as TGTGCCAGCAGCTTACTGATGAGTGGTGAAAAACTGTTTTTT.

The chain is built from TRBV6-5 and TRBJ2-1; D is unresolved. V lost 2 bases, J lost 5 bases, and 13 bases lay in between. Germline CDR1 is MNHEY and CDR2 is SVGAGI. CDR3 size: 15 residues. The CDR3 coding sequence is TGTGCCAGCAGTTACCGGGTCCCAGAGGACAATGAGCAGTTCTTC. Its protein is CASSYRVPEDNEQFF.

This chain uses TRBV18 with TRBJ2-3; D ambiguous. This CDR3 is 11 amino acids long. The germline gives CDR1 KGHSH, CDR2 LQKENI. V was pared by 6 bases and J by 2 bases, with 3 bases between. The CDR3: CASSSTDTQYF. In DNA, the CDR3 is TGTGCCAGCTCCTCCACAGATACGCAGTATTTT.

The V call is TRBV11-3, the J call TRBJ2-5; 7 bases line up with TRBD1. V trimming: 6 bases; J trimming: 4 bases; junction bases outside the gene matches: 11. This CDR3 has 15 amino acids. Germline CDR1 reads SGHNT; CDR2 reads YENEEA. CDR3 nucleotides: TGTGCCAGCAGTTCCTACAGGGGTGGGCGAGAGACCCAGTACTTC. It yields the protein CASSSYRGGRETQYF. Full variable domain (missing parts from reference TRBV11-3 and TRBJ2-5): EAGVVQSPRYKIIEKKQPVAFWCNPISGHNTLYWYLQNLGQGPELLIRYENEEAVDDSQLPKDRFSAERLKGVDSTLKIQPAELGDSAVYLCASSSYRGGRETQYFGPGTRLLVL.

The chain carries TRBV4-1 and TRBJ2-5; D is possibly TRBD1 (6 bases). In germline, CDR1 is MGHRA, CDR2 YSYEKL. This CDR3 comprises 15 residues. With 1 base removed from V and 2 bases from J, the gap between germline ends came to 11 bases. Written as DNA, the CDR3 is TGCGCCAGCAGCCAAGCACCGACAGGACAAGAGACCCAGTACTTC. This gives the protein CASSQAPTGQETQYF.